The TCR beta chain under discussion was sequenced for a study of blood T cell repertoires in COVID-19. The germline gives CDR1 KGHSH, CDR2 LQKENI. V was clipped by 2 bases and J by 6 bases, with 14 bases between them. This CDR3 has 14 amino acids. Produced via immunoSEQ multiplex PCR; TCRdb's table is partial and in-frame only. The data hold about 68,000 clones, with around 86% observed a single time. Sequenced input: peripheral blood. This rearrangement joins TRBV18 to TRBJ2-7; D may be TRBD1 (6 bases). The receptor comes from a man aged 25 to 40 with acute or convalescent COVID-19. Here the CDR3 reads CASSPTRQAGEQYF. CDR3 coding DNA: TGTGCCAGCTCACCAACTCGACAGGCTGGCGAGCAGTACTTC.